The clone carrying this TCR beta chain was detected only once. Clones were sequenced by immunoSEQ multiplex PCR, and TCRdb holds only the in-frame ones, with some missing. The table includes 450,000 to 500,000 clones, roughly 85% detected once. CDR3 length equals 13 residues. In germline, CDR1 is KGHSH, CDR2 LQKENI. With 2 bases removed from V and 6 bases from J, the gap between germline ends came to 7 bases. This sample was taken from a study of shared clonotypes between healthy human individuals. The source material was PBMCs. This rearrangement joins TRBV18 to TRBJ1-4, with a tentative D call TRBD1 (5 bases). The clonotype was recovered from a woman aged 40 to 50 in good health. Some clones in this sample may be carry-over from other donors' samples. In nucleotides, the CDR3 is TGTGCCAGCTCACCAGGGGCCGATGAAAAACTGTTTTTT. It encodes CASSPGADEKLFF.